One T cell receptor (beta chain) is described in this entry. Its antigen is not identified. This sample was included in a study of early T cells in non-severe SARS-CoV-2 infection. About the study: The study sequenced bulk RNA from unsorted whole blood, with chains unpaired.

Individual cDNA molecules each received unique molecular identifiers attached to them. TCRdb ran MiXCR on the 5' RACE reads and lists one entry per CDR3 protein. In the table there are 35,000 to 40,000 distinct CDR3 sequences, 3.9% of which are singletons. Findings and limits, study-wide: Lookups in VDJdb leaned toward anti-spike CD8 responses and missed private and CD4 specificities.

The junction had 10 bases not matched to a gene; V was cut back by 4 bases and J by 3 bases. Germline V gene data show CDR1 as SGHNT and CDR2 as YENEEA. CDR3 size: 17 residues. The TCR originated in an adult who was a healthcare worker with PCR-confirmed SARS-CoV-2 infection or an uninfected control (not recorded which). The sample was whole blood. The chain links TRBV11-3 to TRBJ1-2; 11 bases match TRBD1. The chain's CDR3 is CASSSTGTGGEDYGYTF. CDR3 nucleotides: TGTGCCAGCAGCTCTACCGGGACAGGGGGTGAAGACTATGGCTACACCTTC.